This TCR beta chain was found in a study of blood T cell repertoires in COVID-19. Study context: Whether acute or convalescent, the COVID-19 samples came from the United States, Italy and Spain. Sources were T cells, B-cell-depleted T cells, or PBMCs; the material itself was cDNA or gDNA.

Authors' methods: Estimation of nucleated cell counts was performed using reference gene primer amplification. TCRdb keeps only in-frame clones here, not all; method: immunoSEQ multiplex PCR. V and J calls and clone size are copied from that table; D and trimming were computed from the DNA. The repertoire holds 39,000 or so clones, with more than 80% as singletons. The germline V gene has CDR1 KGHDR and CDR2 SFDVKD. V lost 1 base to trimming and J lost 5 bases, with 13 bases between them. The CDR3 is 15 residues long. Sequencing was done on a sample of peripheral blood. This TCR was recovered from a man in his fifties or sixties in a cohort sampled during active COVID-19. This chain connects TRBV24-1 to TRBJ2-5, with D perhaps TRBD2 (6 bases). CDR3 region: CATSDFSPGEETQYF. The CDR3 coding sequence is TGTGCCACCAGTGATTTTTCCCCGGGGGAGGAGACCCAGTACTTC.